Listed below are T cell receptor beta chains from one sample, sequenced in a study of shared clonotypes between healthy human individuals. Libraries were prepared by immunoSEQ multiplex PCR; TCRdb keeps only in-frame clonotypes and omits some of them. Of 2 million to 2.5 million clones listed, roughly 91% were seen once; the top ten hold around 1.7%. Input material: naive CD8+ T cells from PBMCs. The source is a man between 18 and 35 years old in good health. Some clones in this sample may be carry-over from other donors' samples. Both conserved end residues are part of each CDR3.

>TRBV7-2|TRBJ2-2
CASSRTGAGELFF
>TRBV7-5|TRBJ2-1
CARSPSIPQENEQFF
>TRBV4-1|TRBJ2-1
CASSQRDSAYNEQFF
>TRBV5-4|TRBJ2-5
CASSFWAETQYF
>TRBV5-4|TRBJ2-1
CASSRILYTYNEQFF
>TRBV19|TRBJ2-7
CASSPRGVYEQYF
>TRBV7-9|TRBJ2-7
CATTTGSYEQYF
>TRBV6-6|TRBJ2-4
CASSIIPTSGDIQYF
>TRBV4-1|TRBJ1-2
CASSQLTGHRVFANYGYTF
>TRBV6-1|TRBJ1-5
CASSDRGAGQPQHF
>TRBV11-1|TRBJ2-1
CASSLGAYNEQFF
>TRBV7-8|TRBJ2-3
CASSFYGQGLSTDTQYF
>TRBV2|TRBJ1-6
CASIPGREPNSPLHF
>TRBV27|TRBJ2-2
CASSMETTGELFF
>TRBV6-5|TRBJ2-1
CASSYSVGQAYNEQFF
>TRBV27|TRBJ2-2
CASSLDSPDTNTGELFF
>TRBV27|TRBJ2-1
CATGGGRTDYREQFF
>TRBV28|TRBJ2-7
CASSFIGSEQYF
>TRBV7-6|TRBJ1-1
CASSPYRDRMNTEAFF
>TRBV27|TRBJ1-2
CASSKTNYGYTF
>TRBV28|TRBJ2-4
CASSLGTMGDIQYF
>TRBV30|TRBJ1-1
CAWVGAGTSEAFF
>TRBV27|TRBJ2-7
CASSQGQGRYEQYF
>TRBV27|TRBJ2-1
CASSFAGNEQFF
>TRBV5-1|TRBJ1-2
CASSSTEGYTF
>TRBV6-1|TRBJ2-7
CASSLRGGSYEQYF
>TRBV7-7|TRBJ2-1
CASSFRLAGGNEQFF
>TRBV27|TRBJ2-7
CASSPGTSGSYEQYF
>TRBV5-6|TRBJ2-1
CASSPGGGSLNEQFF
>TRBV5-4|TRBJ2-2
CASVHGTGELFF
>TRBV5-6|TRBJ2-1
CASSPGGGSMDEQFF
>TRBV28|TRBJ1-2
CASSPSKFYGYTF
>TRBV29-1|TRBJ1-2
CSAADLGGGYTF
>TRBV6-5|TRBJ2-7
CASTPSHAYEQYF
>TRBV27|TRBJ1-1
CASKTVGSLRNTEAFF
>TRBV6-5|TRBJ1-1
CASSLGRQLNTEAFF
>TRBV27|TRBJ2-3
CASRPPERENTQYF
>TRBV10-1|TRBJ2-7
CASSPGLAEDYEQYF
>TRBV15|TRBJ2-1
CATSRDSHPQDEQFF
>TRBV7-2|TRBJ1-2
CASRRQGEFGYTF
>TRBV28|TRBJ2-3
CASSPDTGTDTQYF